Shown below are 19 T cell receptor beta chains from a single sample sequenced in a study of CD4 T cells in relation to SARS-CoV-2 and coronaviruses. The unexposed donors gave CD4+ T cells in 2011-2018, prior to COVID-19. After more than eight days of culture, CD4+ T cells were isolated. Their antigens are not known. Data came from immunoSEQ multiplex PCR; TCRdb stores just in-frame clones and leaves some out. The profile shows 15,000 to 20,000 clones, roughly 74% of them singletons. The sequencing sample was made of CD4+ T cells from PBMCs, cultured in vitro. These receptors were collected from a human donor in good health.

This chain joins TRBV19 and TRBJ1-5, with 8 bases lining up with TRBD1. J gave up 1 base and V 8 bases, and 4 bases lay outside the gene matches. The germline V gene encodes CDR1 LNHDA and CDR2 SQIVND (reference sequence). CDR3 length equals 14 residues. The CDR3 sequence is CASWDRLSNQPQHF. Written as DNA, the CDR3 is TGTGCCAGTTGGGACAGGTTGAGCAATCAGCCCCAGCATTTT.

The V gene is TRBV25-1, the J gene TRBJ2-7; 9 bases align to TRBD1. The CDR3 consists of 14 residues. Germline V lookup: CDR1 MGHDK, CDR2 SYGVNS. J lost 1 base, V lost 5 bases, and 3 bases had no gene match. The CDR3 loop reads CASSRGTGSYEQYF. DNA of the CDR3: TGTGCCAGCAGTCGGGGGACAGGGTCCTACGAGCAGTACTTC.

This clone was counted only a few times. The rearrangement links TRBV7-9 to TRBJ1-1, with a weak D call TRBD1 (6 bases). CDR3 size: 14 residues. The V and J ends lost 4 bases and 2 bases respectively, with 11 bases between them. Germline assignment: CDR1 SEHNR and CDR2 FQNEAQ (reference sequence). CDR3 protein: CASSYPGQNTEAFF. CDR3 nucleotides: TGTGCCAGCAGCTATCCGGGACAAAACACTGAAGCTTTCTTT.

The genes are TRBV28 and TRBJ2-5; D possibly corresponds to TRBD1 (6 bases). The germline gives CDR1 MDHEN, CDR2 SYDVKM. CDR3 length equals 14 residues. Deletions cut 6 bases from V and 4 bases from J, with 15 bases between. The CDR3 DNA reads as TGTGCCAGCAGACCCTACAGGGAGCGAGAGACCCAGTACTTC. Protein: CASRPYRERETQYF. Looking up the rest from reference TRBV28 and TRBJ2-5 gives the full variable domain: DVKVTQSSRYLVKRTGEKVFLECVQDMDHENMFWYRQDPGLGLRLIYFSYDVKMKEKGDIPEGYSVSREKKERFSLILESASTNQTSMYLCASRPYRERETQYFGPGTRLLVL.

V usage is TRBV5-1 and J usage is TRBJ1-1; tentative D call: TRBD1 (5 bases). This CDR3 is 14 amino acids long. Germline V CDR1 and CDR2: SGHRS, YFSETQ. Deletions cut 4 bases from V and 4 bases from J, with 14 bases between. The CDR3 here is CASSDTGGTTEAFF. In DNA form, the CDR3 reads TGCGCCAGCAGCGACACGGGGGGTACCACTGAAGCTTTCTTT. Full variable domain (remainder filled in from reference TRBV5-1 and TRBJ1-1): KAGVTQTPRYLIKTRGQQVTLSCSPISGHRSVSWYQQTPGQGLQFLFEYFSETQRNKGNFPGRFSGRQFSNSRSEMNVSTLELGDSALYLCASSDTGGTTEAFFGQGTRLTVV.

The rearrangement links TRBV2 to TRBJ2-1; unclear D gene. Deletions cut 2 bases from V and 0 bases from J, with 8 bases between. The CDR3 totals 15 residues. Germline values: CDR1 SNHLY, CDR2 FYNNEI. In nucleotides, the CDR3 is TGTGCCAGCAGTGAAACATTCTCCTCCTACAATGAGCAGTTCTTC. This translates into CASSETFSSYNEQFF.

This clone was picked up one time. The chain employs TRBV24-1 and TRBJ2-7; TRBD1 might be the D (6 bases). There are 16 residues in the CDR3. The V gene lost 2 bases and the J gene lost 0 bases, with 13 bases spanning the gap. The germline gives CDR1 KGHDR, CDR2 SFDVKD. The CDR3 region is CATSDSGQGSSYEQYF. CDR3 coding DNA: TGTGCCACCAGTGATTCCGGCCAGGGGTCCTCCTACGAGCAGTACTTC.

The rearrangement uses TRBV5-6 and TRBJ2-2; 10 bases line up with TRBD1. CDR1 and CDR2 (germline): SGHDT, YYEEEE. The CDR3 is 16 residues long. V lost 4 bases and J lost 3; bases outside the gene matches: 6. This CDR3 is CASSLIGTGDTGELFF. The CDR3 DNA sequence: TGTGCCAGCAGCCTCATAGGGACAGGGGACACCGGGGAGCTGTTTTTT.

The V call is TRBV9, the J call TRBJ2-2, with 7 bases identical to TRBD2. Germline V gives CDR1 SGDLS, CDR2 YYNGEE. The CDR3 runs to 15 residues. V lost 0 bases to trimming and J lost 6 bases; unmatched junction nucleotides: 5. Written as DNA, the CDR3 is TGTGCCAGCAGCGTAGCGGGGGGAGTCGCCGGGGAGCTGTTTTTT. Its protein product is CASSVAGGVAGELFF.

The chain uses TRBV6-7 and TRBJ2-7; 7 nucleotides agree with TRBD1. TRBV6-7 is an open reading frame whose function is uncertain. The CDR3 consists of 14 residues. Trimming took 6 bases from V and 3 from J; bases not matched to a gene: 8. Written as DNA, the CDR3 is TGTGCCAGCAGACACGGGACAGAACTCTACGAGCAGTACTTC. It yields the protein CASRHGTELYEQYF.

The chain carries TRBV19 and TRBJ1-5; a weak D match, TRBD1 (5 bases). Per germline, CDR1 LNHDA and CDR2 SQIVND (reference sequence). The CDR3 covers 16 residues. The germline V and J ends were trimmed by 6 bases and 0 bases, with 15 bases remaining between them. CDR3 nucleotide sequence: TGTGCCAGTAGCCCCAGGGTACAGTCTAGCAATCAGCCCCAGCATTTT. This sequence encodes CASSPRVQSSNQPQHF.

This chain joins TRBV5-4 and TRBJ1-2; 7 bases agree with TRBD1. Germline lookup yields CDR1 SGHNT and CDR2 YYREEE (reference sequence). The V and J ends lost 5 bases and 0 bases, in that order; junction bases with no gene match: 7. The CDR3 extends over 15 amino acids. DNA of the CDR3: TGTGCCAGCAGGTTCCGGGACAGAGCTAACTATGGCTACACCTTC. It yields the protein CASRFRDRANYGYTF.

The rearrangement links TRBV24-1 to TRBJ2-1, with D perhaps TRBD2 (5 bases). V was cut by 7 bases and J by 4 bases, with 13 bases left in between. Germline-derived CDR1 and CDR2 are KGHDR and SFDVKD. CDR3 length: 14 amino acids. The CDR3 loop reads CATSSSRGYNEQFF. The CDR3 DNA sequence: TGTGCCACCAGCAGCAGCCGGGGTTACAATGAGCAGTTCTTC.

The rearrangement uses TRBV11-2 and TRBJ2-7, with D tentatively TRBD1 (6 bases). The CDR3 totals 11 residues. Germline CDR1 and CDR2: SGHAT and FQNNGV. The V end was cut by 2 bases, the J end by 13 bases, with 12 bases between. CDR3 nucleotides: TGTGCCAGCAGCTTACGGACAGATATTTACTTC. Its translation is CASSLRTDIYF.

The V call is TRBV7-3, the J call TRBJ1-1; 9 bases map to TRBD1. Germline V gives CDR1 SGHTA, CDR2 FQGTGA. CDR3 size: 16 residues. Losses at the gene ends were 1 base for V and 6 bases for J; bases not matched to a gene: 9. DNA of the CDR3: TGTGCCAGCAGCTTAAGCGCGGCGACAGGGGGGTCTGAAGCTTTCTTT. It yields the protein CASSLSAATGGSEAFF. The variable domain in full, completed from reference TRBV7-3 and TRBJ1-1, reads GAGVSQTPSNKVTEKGKYVELRCDPISGHTALYWYRQSLGQGPEFLIYFQGTGAADDSGLPNDRFFAVRPEGSVSTLKIQRTERGDSAVYLCASSLSAATGGSEAFFGQGTRLTVV.

The chain uses TRBV5-1 and TRBJ2-3; TRBD1 is a possible D gene (5 bases). Germline CDR1 is SGHRS and CDR2 is YFSETQ. The CDR3 runs 16 residues. With 3 bases removed from V and 0 bases from J, the gap between germline ends came to 14 bases. Here the CDR3 reads CASSSLPGISTDTQYF. For the CDR3, the DNA is TGCGCCAGCAGCTCCCTTCCAGGGATAAGCACAGATACGCAGTATTTT.

The CDR3 region is CASSQDMGAPYNEQFF. Written as DNA, the CDR3 is TGCGCCAGCAGCCAAGATATGGGGGCGCCCTACAATGAGCAGTTCTTC. This chain connects TRBV4-1 to TRBJ2-1, with D possibly TRBD1 on 6 matching bases. Trimming removed 0 bases from V and 2 bases from J, with 11 bases in between. Looked up from germline, CDR1 is MGHRA and CDR2 is YSYEKL. The CDR3 totals 16 residues.

CDR3 DNA: TGCAGCGTCGCCGGGACAGGGGGCACAGATACGCAGTATTTT. It translates to CSVAGTGGTDTQYF. The rearrangement links TRBV29-1 to TRBJ2-3, with 10 bases matching TRBD1. Losses at the gene ends were 6 bases for V and 1 base for J; bases not matched to a gene: 4. The germline gives CDR1 SQVTM, CDR2 ANQGSEA. This CDR3 has 14 residues.

This chain joins TRBV5-1 and TRBJ2-2; 12 bases fit TRBD2. Trimming removed 0 bases from V and 5 bases from J; junction bases left unmatched: 8. The germline CDR1 and CDR2 sequences are SGHRS and YFSETQ. CDR3 length: 18 residues. CDR3 protein: CASSLGATSGRWTGELFF. CDR3 DNA: TGCGCCAGCAGCTTGGGCGCAACTAGCGGGAGGTGGACCGGGGAGCTGTTTTTT.